This record looks at one T cell receptor beta chain sequence and its context. The source of the sample is a study of blood T cell repertoires in COVID-19. Study background: Acute and convalescent COVID-19 samples came from the United States, Italy and Spain. T cells, B-cell-depleted T cells, or PBMCs provided the cDNA or gDNA that served as material.

The CDR3 has 13 residues. J gave up 6 bases and V 4 bases, and 5 bases lay outside the gene matches. The germline gives CDR1 SGHDT, CDR2 YYEEEE. Under the authors' procedure: From reference gene primer amplification, estimates of nucleated cell counts were derived. The method was immunoSEQ multiplex PCR; TCRdb's version includes in-frame clones alone and lacks a portion of them. V and J calls and clone size follow that table, whereas D and trimming were derived from the DNA. The sample has approximately 210,000 clones, around 94% seen once; the top ten hold 0.76%. The chain employs TRBV5-6 and TRBJ1-2, with 8 positions matching TRBD1. Sample: peripheral blood. The clonotype was recovered from a man under 40 with COVID-19, enrolled during active disease. CDR3 nucleotide sequence: TGTGCCAGCAGCCTTGGACAGGGCGATGGCTACACCTTC. This gives the protein CASSLGQGDGYTF. Complete variable domain (other parts from reference TRBV5-6 and TRBJ1-2): DAGVTQSPTHLIKTRGQQVTLRCSPKSGHDTVSWYQQALGQGPQFIFQYYEEEERQRGNFPDRFSGHQFPNYSSELNVNALLLGDSALYLCASSLGQGDGYTFGSGTRLTVV.